The rows below give T cell receptor beta chains drawn from one sample of a study of Graves' ophthalmopathy and Graves' hyperthyroidism. TCRdb reanalysed the multiplex PCR reads using MiXCR and keeps one entry per CDR3 protein. This repertoire shows about 590,000 distinct CDR3 sequences, about 40% found once; its top ten account for less than 4.5%. Sequencing was done on a sample of peripheral blood or thyroid tissue (not recorded which). These receptors all come from an adult man with Graves' hyperthyroidism. Both conserved end residues are part of each CDR3. The order of the fields is D gene, J gene, V gene, clone size, CDR3 DNA, CDR3 protein. D genes are given only for firm matches. Rows may omit the clone size; those that give it use once, few, many or a size class.

TRBD1 | TRBJ1-2 | TRBV29-1 | - | TGCAGCGAATACGGACAGGGGGACGGCTACACCTTC | CSEYGQGDGYTF
TRBD1 | TRBJ1-1 | TRBV29-1 | few | TGCAGCGTCGACAGGGGGCTGGGCAACACTGAAGCTTTCTTT | CSVDRGLGNTEAFF
- | TRBJ1-1 | TRBV14 | many | TGTGCCAGCAGCCAAGGTCGGAACACTGAAGCTTTCTTT | CASSQGRNTEAFF
TRBD1 | TRBJ1-1 | TRBV20-1 | many | TGCAGTGCTGCCGACAGGGCTATGAACACTGAAGCTTTCTTT | CSAADRAMNTEAFF
- | TRBJ1-1 | TRBV4-2 | many | TGTGCCAGCAGCCAAGGATCACATCCGAACACTGAAGCTTTCTTT | CASSQGSHPNTEAFF
TRBD2 | TRBJ2-1 | TRBV20-1 | - | TGCAGTGCTAGAGTGTGGGGGACTACCTACAATGAGCAGTTCTTC | CSARVWGTTYNEQFF
TRBD1 | TRBJ1-1 | TRBV5-4 | few | TGTGCCAGCAGCTTAACAGGGGGCCCTGAAGCTTTCTTT | CASSLTGGPEAFF
- | TRBJ1-3 | TRBV2 | many | TGTGCCAGCAGTCGAACAGGGATATCTGGAAACACCATATATTTT | CASSRTGISGNTIYF
- | TRBJ1-4 | TRBV7-2 | few | TGTGCCAGCAGCCAAGATGCGGTGTGGGCAGGGGCGAATGAAAAACTGTTTTTT | CASSQDAVWAGANEKLFF
- | TRBJ1-1 | TRBV6-6 | few | TGTGCCAGCAGTTACAACCTCGGAAACACTGAAGCTTTCTTT | CASSYNLGNTEAFF
- | TRBJ2-3 | TRBV9 | - | TGTGCCAGCGCAGCGACAGATACGCAGTATTTT | CASAATDTQYF
- | TRBJ1-1 | TRBV6-6 | many | TGTGCCAGCAGTTACCGGGCAGGGACTGAAGCTTTCTTT | CASSYRAGTEAFF
- | TRBJ1-6 | TRBV9 | many | TGTGCCAGCAGCGTAGCGAGCTCCTATAATTCACCCCTCCACTTT | CASSVASSYNSPLHF
- | TRBJ2-5 | TRBV11-2 | few | TGTGCCAGCAGCTTATCAAATATTCAAGAGACCCAGTACTTC | CASSLSNIQETQYF
- | TRBJ2-3 | TRBV7-3 | - | TGTGCCAGCAGCTTAACGTTGGGCCCAGATACGCAGTATTTT | CASSLTLGPDTQYF
TRBD1 | TRBJ1-2 | TRBV20-1 | many | TGCAGTGCCCGACGACAGGGCGTCTATGGCTACACCTTC | CSARRQGVYGYTF
- | TRBJ2-3 | TRBV29-1 | - | TGCAGCGTTGGAGGGACCGGACTTCGGGATACGCAGTATTTT | CSVGGTGLRDTQYF
- | TRBJ1-1 | TRBV25-1 | many | TGTGCCAGCAGTGAGACAGCATTCACTGAAGCTTTCTTT | CASSETAFTEAFF
TRBD2 | TRBJ2-7 | TRBV7-6 | - | TGTGCCAGCACCCTCGGGGGGATTCCCTACGAGCAGTACTTC | CASTLGGIPYEQYF
- | TRBJ2-7 | TRBV12-3/TRBV12-4 | many | TGTGCCAGCAGTTACTCGATCGGGCCAACCTACGAGCAGTACTTC | CASSYSIGPTYEQYF
TRBD1 | TRBJ2-5 | TRBV20-1 | - | TGCAGTGCTAGGGATGGGACAGCCTCGGAGACCCAGTACTTC | CSARDGTASETQYF
TRBD1 | TRBJ1-6 | TRBV10-2 | - | TGCGCCAGCAGTAGGACAGGGGAGGCCGGGGATTCACCCCTCCACTTT | CASSRTGEAGDSPLHF
- | TRBJ2-7 | TRBV7-9 | many | TGTGCCAGCAGCTTTCGGACGGCGCCCTACGAGCAGTACTTC | CASSFRTAPYEQYF
TRBD1 | TRBJ1-2 | TRBV20-1 | many | TGCAGTGCTAGGGGGCAGGGGGCGAGGGGTGACTATGGCTACACCTTC | CSARGQGARGDYGYTF
- | TRBJ2-5 | TRBV24-1 | few | TGTGCCACCAGTGATTTGACGGCTCAAGAGACCCAGTACTTC | CATSDLTAQETQYF
TRBD1 | TRBJ1-4 | TRBV6-6 | - | TGTGCCAGCAGGGGACAGGCAACTAATGAAAAACTGTTTTTT | CASRGQATNEKLFF